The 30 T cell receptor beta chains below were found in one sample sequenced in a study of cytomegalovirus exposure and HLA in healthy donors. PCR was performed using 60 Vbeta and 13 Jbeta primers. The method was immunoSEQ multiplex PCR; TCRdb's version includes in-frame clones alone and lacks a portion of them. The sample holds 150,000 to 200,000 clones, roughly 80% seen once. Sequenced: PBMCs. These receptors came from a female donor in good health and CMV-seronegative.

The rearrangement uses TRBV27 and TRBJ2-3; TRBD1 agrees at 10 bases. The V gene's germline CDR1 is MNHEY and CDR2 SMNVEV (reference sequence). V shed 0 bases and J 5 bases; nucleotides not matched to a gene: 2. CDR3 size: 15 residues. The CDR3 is CASSLSGTGVDTQYF. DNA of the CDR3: TGTGCCAGCAGTTTATCCGGGACAGGGGTAGATACGCAGTATTTT.

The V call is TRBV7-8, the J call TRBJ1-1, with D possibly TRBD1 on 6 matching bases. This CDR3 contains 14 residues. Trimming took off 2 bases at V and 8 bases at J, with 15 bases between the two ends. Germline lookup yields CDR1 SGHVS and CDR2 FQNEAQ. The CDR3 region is CASSLLQGLGEAFF. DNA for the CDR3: TGTGCCAGCAGCTTATTACAGGGTTTAGGGGAAGCTTTCTTT. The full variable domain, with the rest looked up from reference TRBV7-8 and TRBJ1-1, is GAGVSQSPRYKVAKRGQDVALRCDPISGHVSLFWYQQALGQGPEFLTYFQNEAQLDKSGLPSDRFFAERPEGSVSTLKIQRTQQEDSAVYLCASSLLQGLGEAFFGQGTRLTVV.

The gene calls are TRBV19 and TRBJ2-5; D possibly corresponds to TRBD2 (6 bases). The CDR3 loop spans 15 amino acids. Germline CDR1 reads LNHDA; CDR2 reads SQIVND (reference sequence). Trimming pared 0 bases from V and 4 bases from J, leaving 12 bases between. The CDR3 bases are TGTGCCAGTAGTATAGATGGGACTTTGGGAGAGACCCAGTACTTC. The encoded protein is CASSIDGTLGETQYF.

CDR3 in DNA: TGTGCCAGCAGTCCCCCAGCCGCGGAATCCGGAAACACCATATATTTT. It is translated as CASSPPAAESGNTIYF. The chain joins TRBV27 to TRBJ1-3, with D hard to call. The V and J ends lost 5 bases and 4 bases respectively, with 18 bases between them. Germline V gene sequence: CDR1 MNHEY, CDR2 SMNVEV (reference sequence). The length of the CDR3 is 16 residues.

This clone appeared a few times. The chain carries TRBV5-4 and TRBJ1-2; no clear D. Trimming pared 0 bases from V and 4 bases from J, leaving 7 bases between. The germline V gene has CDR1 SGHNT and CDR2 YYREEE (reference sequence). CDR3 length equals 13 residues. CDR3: CASSLEQLYGYTF. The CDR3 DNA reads TGTGCCAGCAGCTTGGAACAGCTCTATGGCTACACCTTC.

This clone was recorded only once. The CDR3 nucleotides are TGTGCCAGCAGTGAAGGGACAGGGAAGGCTGAAGCTTTCTTT. It is translated as CASSEGTGKAEAFF. V usage is TRBV6-1 and J usage is TRBJ1-1, with 8 bases lining up with TRBD1. Germline CDR1 MNHNS, CDR2 SASEGT. The ends lost 1 base at V and 6 bases at J; junction bases unmatched: 4. This CDR3 has 14 residues.

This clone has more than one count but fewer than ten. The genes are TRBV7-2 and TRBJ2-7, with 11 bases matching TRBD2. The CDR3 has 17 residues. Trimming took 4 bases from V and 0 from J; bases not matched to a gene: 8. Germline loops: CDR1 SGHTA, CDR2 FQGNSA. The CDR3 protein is CASSSRTSGSYSYEQYF. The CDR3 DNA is TGTGCCAGCAGCTCAAGGACTAGCGGGTCGTACTCCTACGAGCAGTACTTC. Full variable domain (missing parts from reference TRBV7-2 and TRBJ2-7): GAGVSQSPSNKVTEKGKDVELRCDPISGHTALYWYRQSLGQGLEFLIYFQGNSAPDKSGLPSDRFSAERTGGSVSTLTIQRTQQEDSAVYLCASSSRTSGSYSYEQYFGPGTRLTVT.

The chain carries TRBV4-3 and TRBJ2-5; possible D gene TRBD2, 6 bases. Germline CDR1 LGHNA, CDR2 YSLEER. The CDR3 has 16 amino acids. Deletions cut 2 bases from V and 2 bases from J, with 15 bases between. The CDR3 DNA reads TGCGCCAGCAGCCAACTCCGGGGGTCGGGGCAAGAGACCCAGTACTTC. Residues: CASSQLRGSGQETQYF.

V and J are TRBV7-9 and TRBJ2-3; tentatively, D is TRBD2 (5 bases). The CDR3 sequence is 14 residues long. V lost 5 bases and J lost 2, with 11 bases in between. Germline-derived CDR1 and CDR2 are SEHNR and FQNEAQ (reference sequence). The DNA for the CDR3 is TGTGCCAGCAGCCGAATGGACTCCACAGATACGCAGTATTTT. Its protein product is CASSRMDSTDTQYF.

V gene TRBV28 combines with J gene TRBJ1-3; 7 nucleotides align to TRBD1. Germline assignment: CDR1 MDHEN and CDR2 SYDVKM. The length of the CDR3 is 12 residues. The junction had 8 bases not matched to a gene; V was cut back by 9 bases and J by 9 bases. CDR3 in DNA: TGTGCCAGTGGGACAGAGGTAAGCACCATATATTTT. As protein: CASGTEVSTIYF.

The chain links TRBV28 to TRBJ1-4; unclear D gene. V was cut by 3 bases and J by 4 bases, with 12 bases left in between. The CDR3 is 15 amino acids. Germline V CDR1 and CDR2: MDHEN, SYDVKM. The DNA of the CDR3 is TGTGCCAGCAGTTTGAGGCGGCGGCTTAATGAAAAACTGTTTTTT. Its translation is CASSLRRRLNEKLFF.

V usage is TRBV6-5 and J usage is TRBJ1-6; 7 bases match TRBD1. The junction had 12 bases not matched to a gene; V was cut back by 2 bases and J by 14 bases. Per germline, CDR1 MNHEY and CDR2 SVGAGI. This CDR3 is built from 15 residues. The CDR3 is CASSYRGLGSGTLHF. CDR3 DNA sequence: TGTGCCAGCAGTTACAGGGGGCTCGGCTCTGGGACCCTCCACTTT.

CDR3: CASSLGVRAQETQYF. In nucleotides, the CDR3 is TGTGCCAGCAGCTTGGGAGTGAGGGCCCAAGAGACCCAGTACTTC. This sequence joins TRBV7-3 and TRBJ2-5, with D maybe TRBD2 (5 bases). The V end was cut by 3 bases, the J end by 1 base, with 12 bases between. The CDR3 contains 15 residues. Germline CDR1 and CDR2: SGHTA and FQGTGA.

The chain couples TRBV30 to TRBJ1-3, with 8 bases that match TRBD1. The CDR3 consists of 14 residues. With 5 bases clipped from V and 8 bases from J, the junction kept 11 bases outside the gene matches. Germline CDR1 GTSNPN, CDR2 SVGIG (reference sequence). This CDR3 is CAWATWDRLYTIYF. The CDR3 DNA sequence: TGTGCCTGGGCCACCTGGGACAGGTTATACACCATATATTTT.

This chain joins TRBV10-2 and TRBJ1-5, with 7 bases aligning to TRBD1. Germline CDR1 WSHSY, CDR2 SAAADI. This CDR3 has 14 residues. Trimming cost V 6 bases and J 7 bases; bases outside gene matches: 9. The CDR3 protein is CASSPLDRYQPQHF. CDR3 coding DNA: TGCGCCAGCAGCCCTTTGGACAGGTACCAGCCCCAGCATTTT.

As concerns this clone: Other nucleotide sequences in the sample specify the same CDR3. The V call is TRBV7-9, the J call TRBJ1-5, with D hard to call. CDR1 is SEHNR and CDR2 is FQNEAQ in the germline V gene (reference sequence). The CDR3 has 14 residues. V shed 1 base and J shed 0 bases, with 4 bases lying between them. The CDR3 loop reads CASSLDSSNQPQHF. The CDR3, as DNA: TGTGCCAGCAGCTTAGACAGTAGCAATCAGCCCCAGCATTTT.

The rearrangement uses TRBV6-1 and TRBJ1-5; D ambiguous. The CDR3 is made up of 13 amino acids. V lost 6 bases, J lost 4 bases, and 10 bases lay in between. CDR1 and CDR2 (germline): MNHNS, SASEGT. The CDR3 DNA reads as TGTGCCAGCAGGAGAGAGAGAAATCAGCCCCAGCATTTT. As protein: CASRRERNQPQHF.

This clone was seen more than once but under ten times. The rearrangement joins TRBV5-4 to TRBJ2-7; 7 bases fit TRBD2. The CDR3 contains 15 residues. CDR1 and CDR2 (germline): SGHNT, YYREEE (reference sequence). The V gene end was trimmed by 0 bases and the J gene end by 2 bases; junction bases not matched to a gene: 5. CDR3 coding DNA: TGTGCCAGCAGCTTGGTGGCTAGCGGAACCTACGAGCAGTACTTC. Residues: CASSLVASGTYEQYF.

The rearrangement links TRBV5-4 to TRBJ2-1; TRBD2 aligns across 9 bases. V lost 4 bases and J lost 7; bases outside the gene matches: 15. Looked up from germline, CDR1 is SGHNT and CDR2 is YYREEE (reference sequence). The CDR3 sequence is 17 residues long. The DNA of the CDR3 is TGTGCCAGCAGCCCGAAGGCTAGCGGGATAACCCCGAATGAGCAGTTCTTC. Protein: CASSPKASGITPNEQFF.

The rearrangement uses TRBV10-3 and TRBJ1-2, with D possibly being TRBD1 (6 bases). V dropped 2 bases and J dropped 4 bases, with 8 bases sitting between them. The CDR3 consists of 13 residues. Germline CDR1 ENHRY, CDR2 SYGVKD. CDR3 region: CAISEVDSYGYTF. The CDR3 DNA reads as TGTGCCATCAGTGAGGTGGACAGCTATGGCTACACCTTC.

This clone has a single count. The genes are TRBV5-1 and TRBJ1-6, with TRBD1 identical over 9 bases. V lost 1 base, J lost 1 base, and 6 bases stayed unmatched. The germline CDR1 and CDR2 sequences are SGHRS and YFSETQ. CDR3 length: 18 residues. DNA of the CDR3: TGCGCCAGCAGCTTGAGACAGGGGGATAGTTCCTATAATTCACCCCTCCACTTT. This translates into CASSLRQGDSSYNSPLHF.

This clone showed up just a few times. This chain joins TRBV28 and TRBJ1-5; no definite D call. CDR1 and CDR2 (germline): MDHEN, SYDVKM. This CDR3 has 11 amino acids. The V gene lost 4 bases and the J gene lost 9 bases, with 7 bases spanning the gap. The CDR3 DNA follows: TGTGCCAGCAGTTCTACCCGGCCCCAGCATTTT. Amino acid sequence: CASSSTRPQHF.

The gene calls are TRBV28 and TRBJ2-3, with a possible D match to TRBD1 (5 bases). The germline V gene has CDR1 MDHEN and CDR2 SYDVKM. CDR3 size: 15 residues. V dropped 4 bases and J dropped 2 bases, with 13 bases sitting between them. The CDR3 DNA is TGTGCCAGCAGTTGGGCAGGGCCACCCACAGATACGCAGTATTTT. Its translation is CASSWAGPPTDTQYF.

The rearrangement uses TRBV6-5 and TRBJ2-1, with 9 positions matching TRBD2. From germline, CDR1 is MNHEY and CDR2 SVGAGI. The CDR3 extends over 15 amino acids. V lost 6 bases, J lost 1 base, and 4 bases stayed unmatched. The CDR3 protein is CASSHSGSSYNEQFF. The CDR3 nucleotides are TGTGCCAGCAGCCATAGCGGGAGTTCCTACAATGAGCAGTTCTTC.

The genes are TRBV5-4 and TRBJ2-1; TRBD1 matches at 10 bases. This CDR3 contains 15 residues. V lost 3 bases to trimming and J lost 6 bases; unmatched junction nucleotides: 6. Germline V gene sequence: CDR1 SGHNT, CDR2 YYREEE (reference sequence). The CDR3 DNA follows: TGTGCCAGCAGCTACGACAGGGGGCGGTCCAATGAGCAGTTCTTC. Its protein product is CASSYDRGRSNEQFF.

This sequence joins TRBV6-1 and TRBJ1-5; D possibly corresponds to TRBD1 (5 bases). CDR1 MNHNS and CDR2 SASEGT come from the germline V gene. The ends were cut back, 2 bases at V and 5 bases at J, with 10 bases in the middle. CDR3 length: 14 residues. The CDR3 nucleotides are TGTGCCAGCAGTGAACAGGGCCACGATCAGCCCCAGCATTTT. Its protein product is CASSEQGHDQPQHF.

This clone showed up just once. CDR3: CASSPLGAGPLLADTQYF. As DNA, the CDR3 is TGTGCCAGTAGTCCCCTGGGGGCGGGCCCTCTTTTGGCAGATACGCAGTATTTT. The chain recombines TRBV19 with TRBJ2-3; perhaps TRBD1 as D (6 bases). The V end was cut by 5 bases, the J end by 4 bases, with 25 bases between. CDR1 is LNHDA and CDR2 is SQIVND in the germline V gene (reference sequence). The CDR3 runs to 18 residues.

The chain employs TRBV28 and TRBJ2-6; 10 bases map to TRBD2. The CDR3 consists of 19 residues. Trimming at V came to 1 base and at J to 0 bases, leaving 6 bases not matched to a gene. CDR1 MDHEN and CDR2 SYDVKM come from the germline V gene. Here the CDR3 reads CASSLSPSGGFSGANVLTF. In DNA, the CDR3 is TGTGCCAGCAGTTTATCGCCTAGCGGGGGTTTCTCTGGGGCCAACGTCCTGACTTTC.

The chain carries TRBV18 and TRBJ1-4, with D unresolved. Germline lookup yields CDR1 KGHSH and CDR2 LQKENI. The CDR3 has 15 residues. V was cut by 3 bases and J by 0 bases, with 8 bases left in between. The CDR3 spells CASSPRNPTNEKLFF. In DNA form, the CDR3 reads TGTGCCAGCTCACCCAGGAACCCAACTAATGAAAAACTGTTTTTT.

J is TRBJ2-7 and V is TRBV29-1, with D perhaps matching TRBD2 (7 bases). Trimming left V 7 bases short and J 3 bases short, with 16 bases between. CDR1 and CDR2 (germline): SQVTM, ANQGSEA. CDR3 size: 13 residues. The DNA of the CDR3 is TGCAGCGGAGGCGGGGGACACCTCTACGAGCAGTACTTC. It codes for CSGGGGHLYEQYF.